The rows below give T cell receptor beta chains drawn from one sample of a study of T cell changes during pregnancy in multiple sclerosis. Method: immunoSEQ multiplex PCR; TCRdb's copy keeps in-frame clones and lacks some. Of fewer than 90,000 clones detected, roughly 95% appear once; the ten largest clones hold more than 1.1%. This material consisted of peripheral blood, taken in the third trimester of pregnancy. The receptors stem from a female donor in good health, enrolled as a control in a pregnancy study. CDR3s include the opening cysteine and the closing phenylalanine or tryptophan. Fields, in order: J gene, D gene, V gene, CDR3 protein. D genes are given only for firm matches.

j_call: TRBJ1-2; d_call: TRBD1; v_call: TRBV25-1; cdr3_aa: CASSEGQGIDYGYTF
j_call: TRBJ1-2; d_call: TRBD1; v_call: TRBV5-1; cdr3_aa: CASSWNPGQGAEGYTF
j_call: TRBJ2-7; d_call: NA; v_call: TRBV19; cdr3_aa: CASSDGYEQYF
j_call: TRBJ1-1; d_call: TRBD1; v_call: TRBV28; cdr3_aa: CASIKRNRGQLNTEAFF
j_call: TRBJ2-1; d_call: NA; v_call: TRBV2; cdr3_aa: CASRELNEQFF
j_call: TRBJ1-2; d_call: NA; v_call: TRBV19; cdr3_aa: CASSSQGYGYTF
j_call: TRBJ2-1; d_call: TRBD2; v_call: TRBV13; cdr3_aa: CASSLDGWDPGRTSYNEQFF
j_call: TRBJ2-2; d_call: NA; v_call: TRBV28; cdr3_aa: CASSLRRSTGELFF
j_call: TRBJ1-2; d_call: NA; v_call: TRBV29-1; cdr3_aa: CSVTGTYYGYTF
j_call: TRBJ2-5; d_call: TRBD2; v_call: TRBV9; cdr3_aa: CASSPWTRPETQYF
j_call: TRBJ2-7; d_call: NA; v_call: TRBV9; cdr3_aa: CASSVSTGTTYEQYF
j_call: TRBJ2-7; d_call: NA; v_call: TRBV28; cdr3_aa: CASSYPRGRGREQYF
j_call: TRBJ2-3; d_call: NA; v_call: TRBV6-6; cdr3_aa: CASSSGNGGTDTQYF
j_call: TRBJ1-1; d_call: NA; v_call: TRBV28; cdr3_aa: CASSQMGGGTEAFF
j_call: TRBJ1-1; d_call: NA; v_call: TRBV19; cdr3_aa: CASSIGPGRSTEAFF
j_call: TRBJ2-1; d_call: TRBD2; v_call: TRBV19; cdr3_aa: CASIPGLAGESSYNEQFF
j_call: TRBJ2-1; d_call: NA; v_call: TRBV5-1; cdr3_aa: CASSAGSLYEQFF
j_call: TRBJ1-1; d_call: NA; v_call: TRBV19; cdr3_aa: CASSIVGRVGTEAFF
j_call: TRBJ1-1; d_call: NA; v_call: TRBV9; cdr3_aa: CASLPGTLGTEAFF
j_call: TRBJ2-1; d_call: NA; v_call: TRBV4-2; cdr3_aa: CASSQEGGSNNEQFF
j_call: TRBJ2-7; d_call: TRBD2; v_call: TRBV6-5; cdr3_aa: CASSPGTNSYEQYF
j_call: TRBJ1-2; d_call: TRBD1; v_call: TRBV11-2; cdr3_aa: CASSSTGGGGYTF
j_call: TRBJ2-1; d_call: NA; v_call: TRBV5-1; cdr3_aa: CASSLKIGGANEQFF
j_call: TRBJ2-3; d_call: NA; v_call: TRBV11-2; cdr3_aa: CASSFPEAEPTDTQYF
j_call: TRBJ2-7; d_call: TRBD2; v_call: TRBV4-2; cdr3_aa: CASSQLTAGTTHYEQYF
j_call: TRBJ2-3; d_call: TRBD1; v_call: TRBV7-2; cdr3_aa: CASSLAVTGVGDTQYF
j_call: TRBJ2-7; d_call: TRBD2; v_call: TRBV7-6; cdr3_aa: CASSRGTSGSGGGEQYF
j_call: TRBJ2-3; d_call: NA; v_call: TRBV5-1; cdr3_aa: CASSLRDGGTDTQYF
j_call: TRBJ1-2; d_call: NA; v_call: TRBV6-1; cdr3_aa: CASSEGQGGYTF
j_call: TRBJ1-1; d_call: NA; v_call: TRBV6-1; cdr3_aa: CASSEAREGWDTEAFF
j_call: TRBJ2-7; d_call: TRBD2; v_call: TRBV5-1; cdr3_aa: CASSQRTSDYEQYF
j_call: TRBJ2-1; d_call: NA; v_call: TRBV5-6; cdr3_aa: CASSLVAEGSYNEQFF
j_call: TRBJ2-1; d_call: TRBD2; v_call: TRBV11-2; cdr3_aa: CASSYGTSGVNEQFF
j_call: TRBJ2-1; d_call: TRBD1; v_call: TRBV11-3; cdr3_aa: CASSRGQGSHNEQFF
j_call: TRBJ1-3; d_call: NA; v_call: TRBV5-1; cdr3_aa: CASSSSGSSSGNTIYF
j_call: TRBJ2-1; d_call: TRBD2; v_call: TRBV10-3; cdr3_aa: CAISEGWEGHNEQFF
j_call: TRBJ2-1; d_call: TRBD2; v_call: TRBV4-2; cdr3_aa: CASSHNLRLAGRSEQFF
j_call: TRBJ2-5; d_call: NA; v_call: TRBV5-1; cdr3_aa: CASSFQGGETQYF
j_call: TRBJ2-3; d_call: TRBD2; v_call: TRBV30; cdr3_aa: CAWTSGPTDTQYF
j_call: TRBJ1-1; d_call: TRBD1; v_call: TRBV4-1; cdr3_aa: CASSQQPTTGGLNTEAFF
j_call: TRBJ1-2; d_call: NA; v_call: TRBV30; cdr3_aa: CAWSAGQGYGYTF